This T cell receptor (beta chain) was identified in a study of blood T cell repertoires in COVID-19. Study at large: Both acute and convalescent COVID-19 samples were obtained from the United States, Italy and Spain. T cells, B-cell-depleted T cells, or PBMCs provided the cDNA or gDNA that served as material.

Sequencing was performed with immunoSEQ multiplex PCR; in TCRdb, only in-frame clones are kept and a portion is missing. The sample carries 450,000 or so clones, roughly 89% recorded once. Seattle participants joined during active infection and were tracked over time. This CDR3 spans 15 amino acids. Germline V lookup: CDR1 SGHRS, CDR2 YFSETQ. Unmatched junction bases numbered 13, after V lost 7 bases and J lost 4 bases. The chain uses TRBV5-1 and TRBJ1-2; 7 positions agree with TRBD1. Sequencing input: peripheral blood. The receptor was derived from a man aged 18 to 35 with COVID-19, enrolled during active disease. CDR3 sequence (DNA): TGCGCCAGCGGACCTGAGCAGGGGGGATTCTATGGCTACACCTTC. Its protein is CASGPEQGGFYGYTF.